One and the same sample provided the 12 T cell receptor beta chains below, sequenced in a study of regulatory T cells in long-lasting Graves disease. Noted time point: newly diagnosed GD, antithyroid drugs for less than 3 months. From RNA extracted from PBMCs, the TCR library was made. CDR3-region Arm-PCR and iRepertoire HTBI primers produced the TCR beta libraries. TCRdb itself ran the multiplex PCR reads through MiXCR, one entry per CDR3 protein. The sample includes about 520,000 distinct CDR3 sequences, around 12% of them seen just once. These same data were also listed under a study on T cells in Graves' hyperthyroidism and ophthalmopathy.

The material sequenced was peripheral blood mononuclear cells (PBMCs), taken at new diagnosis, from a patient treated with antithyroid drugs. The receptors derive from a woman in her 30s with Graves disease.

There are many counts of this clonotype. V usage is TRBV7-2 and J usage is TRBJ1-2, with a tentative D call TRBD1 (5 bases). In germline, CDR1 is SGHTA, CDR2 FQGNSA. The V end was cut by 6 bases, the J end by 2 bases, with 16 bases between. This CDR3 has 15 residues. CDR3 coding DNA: TGTGCCAGCAGTTCATGGGGGGAATCCAACTATGGCTACACCTTC. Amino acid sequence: CASSSWGESNYGYTF. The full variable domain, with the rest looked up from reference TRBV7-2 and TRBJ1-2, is GAGVSQSPSNKVTEKGKDVELRCDPISGHTALYWYRQSLGQGLEFLIYFQGNSAPDKSGLPSDRFSAERTGGSVSTLTIQRTQQEDSAVYLCASSSWGESNYGYTFGSGTRLTVV.

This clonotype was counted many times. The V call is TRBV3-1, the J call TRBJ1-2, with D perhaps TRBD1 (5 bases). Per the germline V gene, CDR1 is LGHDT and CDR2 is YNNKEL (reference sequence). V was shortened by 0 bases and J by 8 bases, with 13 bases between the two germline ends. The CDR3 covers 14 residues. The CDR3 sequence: CASSQEVSGEGYTF. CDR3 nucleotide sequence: TGTGCCAGCAGCCAAGAAGTATCGGGGGAAGGCTACACCTTC.

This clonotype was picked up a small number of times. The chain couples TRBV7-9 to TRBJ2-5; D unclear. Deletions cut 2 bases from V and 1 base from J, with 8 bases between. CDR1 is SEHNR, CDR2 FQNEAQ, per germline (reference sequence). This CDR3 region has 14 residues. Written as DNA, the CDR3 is TGTGCCAGCAGCTTAAAAGTGATCCAAGAGACCCAGTACTTC. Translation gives CASSLKVIQETQYF.

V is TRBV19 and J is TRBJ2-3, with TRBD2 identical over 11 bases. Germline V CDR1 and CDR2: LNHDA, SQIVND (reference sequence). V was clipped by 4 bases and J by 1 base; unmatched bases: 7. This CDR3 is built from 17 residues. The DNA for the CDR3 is TGTGCCAGTAGTACCACCCAGGGACTAGCGGGCACAGATACGCAGTATTTT. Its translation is CASSTTQGLAGTDTQYF.

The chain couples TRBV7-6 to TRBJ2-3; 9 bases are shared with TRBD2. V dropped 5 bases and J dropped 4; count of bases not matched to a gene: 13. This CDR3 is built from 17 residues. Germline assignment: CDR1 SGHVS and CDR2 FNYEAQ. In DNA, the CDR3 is TGTGCCAGCAGCCCGAACGCGGGACTAGCCGGCGCAGATACGCAGTATTTT. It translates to CASSPNAGLAGADTQYF.

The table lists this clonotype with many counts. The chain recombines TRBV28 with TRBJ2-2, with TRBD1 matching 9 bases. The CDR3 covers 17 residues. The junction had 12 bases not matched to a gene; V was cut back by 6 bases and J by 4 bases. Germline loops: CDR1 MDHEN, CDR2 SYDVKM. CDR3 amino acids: CASSSERSGQGTGELFF. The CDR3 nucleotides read TGTGCCAGCAGCTCCGAGAGATCGGGACAGGGCACCGGGGAGCTGTTTTTT. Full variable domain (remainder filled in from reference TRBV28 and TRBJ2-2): DVKVTQSSRYLVKRTGEKVFLECVQDMDHENMFWYRQDPGLGLRLIYFSYDVKMKEKGDIPEGYSVSREKKERFSLILESASTNQTSMYLCASSSERSGQGTGELFFGEGSRLTVL.

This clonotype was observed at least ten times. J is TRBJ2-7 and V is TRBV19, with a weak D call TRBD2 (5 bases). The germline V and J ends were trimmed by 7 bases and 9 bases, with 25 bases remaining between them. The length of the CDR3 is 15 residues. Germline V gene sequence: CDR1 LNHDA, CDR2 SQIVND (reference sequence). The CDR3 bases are TGTGCCAGTACCCTTAGAGGGCTAGAGATAGCCGGGCAGTACTTC. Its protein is CASTLRGLEIAGQYF.

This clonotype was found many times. CDR3 amino acids: CASSVGQDQPQHF. The CDR3 nucleotides read TGTGCCAGCAGTGTGGGACAGGATCAGCCCCAGCATTTT. The rearrangement links TRBV2 to TRBJ1-5; TRBD1 agrees at 8 bases. Germline V lookup: CDR1 SNHLY, CDR2 FYNNEI. V was clipped by 4 bases and J by 5 bases; unmatched bases: 1. The CDR3 has 13 residues.

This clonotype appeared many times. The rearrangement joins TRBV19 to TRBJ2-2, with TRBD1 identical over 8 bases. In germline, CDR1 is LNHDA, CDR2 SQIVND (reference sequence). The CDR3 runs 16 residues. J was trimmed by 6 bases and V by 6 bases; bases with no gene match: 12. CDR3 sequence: CASRPRGQGVPGELFF. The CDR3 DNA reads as TGTGCCAGTAGACCTAGAGGACAGGGAGTACCCGGGGAGCTGTTTTTT.

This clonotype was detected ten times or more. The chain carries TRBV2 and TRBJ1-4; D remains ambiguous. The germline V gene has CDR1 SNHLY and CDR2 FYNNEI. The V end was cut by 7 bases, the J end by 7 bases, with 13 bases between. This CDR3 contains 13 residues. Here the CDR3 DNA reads TGTGCCAGCAACCGACCGTCTTCTGAAAAACTGTTTTTT. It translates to CASNRPSSEKLFF.

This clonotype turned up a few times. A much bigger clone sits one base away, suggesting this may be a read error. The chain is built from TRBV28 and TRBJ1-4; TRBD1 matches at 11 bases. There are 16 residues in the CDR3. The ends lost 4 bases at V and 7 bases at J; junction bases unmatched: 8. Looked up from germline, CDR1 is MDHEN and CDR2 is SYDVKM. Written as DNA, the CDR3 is TGTGCCAGCAGTTCTGTCCTAGGGACAGGGGGTGAAAAACTGTTTTTT. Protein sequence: CASSSVLGTGGEKLFF.

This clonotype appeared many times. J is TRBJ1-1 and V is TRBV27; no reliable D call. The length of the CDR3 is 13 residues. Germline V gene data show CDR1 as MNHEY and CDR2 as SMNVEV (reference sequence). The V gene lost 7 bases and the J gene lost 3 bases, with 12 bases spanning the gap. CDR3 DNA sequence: TGTGCCAGCATGAGAGGAGGTCACACTGAAGCTTTCTTT. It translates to CASMRGGHTEAFF.